These 30 T cell receptor beta chains share one sample of origin, sequenced in a study of blood T cell repertoires in COVID-19 (dated by TCRdb to the early 2020s). Library preparation was by the immunoSEQ multiplex PCR assay. TCRdb limited this immuneACCESS table to in-frame rearrangements with V and J called. A share of clones is missing; checked studies link under half to unresolved V genes, and the rest is unexplained. Present in this sample are approximately 500,000 clones, over 75% of which were seen just once. The ten largest account for over 1.5% of the sample. Sequenced: PBMCs or T cells enriched from blood (not recorded which). These receptors were obtained from a woman in her thirties or forties who had recovered from COVID-19.

The CDR3 loop is CAISEVAAYNEQFF. The CDR3 DNA reads as TGTGCCATCAGTGAAGTGGCTGCCTACAATGAGCAGTTCTTC. V is TRBV10-3 and J is TRBJ2-1; D gene uncertain. V shed 3 bases and J shed 2 bases, with 8 bases lying between them. Looked up from germline, CDR1 is ENHRY and CDR2 is SYGVKD. The CDR3 runs to 14 residues.

This clone has just one count. V is TRBV5-1 and J is TRBJ2-1, with D possibly being TRBD2 (5 bases). From germline, CDR1 is SGHRS and CDR2 YFSETQ. V was shortened by 7 bases and J by 4 bases, with 12 bases between the two germline ends. This CDR3 comprises 13 residues. The CDR3 DNA reads TGCGCCAGCGCGTCGGGGAATTACAATGAGCAGTTCTTC. Protein: CASASGNYNEQFF.

The chain links TRBV5-8 to TRBJ2-7; TRBD1 aligns across 10 bases. Per the germline V gene, CDR1 is SGHTS and CDR2 is YDEGEE. The CDR3 sequence is 16 residues long. V was pared by 5 bases and J by 1 base, with 9 bases of the junction left unmatched. CDR3 sequence: CASSLRSGQGSYEQYF. DNA of the CDR3: TGTGCCAGCAGTCTAAGATCGGGACAGGGGTCCTACGAGCAGTACTTC.

V gene TRBV27 combines with J gene TRBJ2-7; TRBD1 matches 7 bases. Germline CDR1 is MNHEY and CDR2 is SMNVEV (reference sequence). The CDR3 runs to 13 residues. The V segment lost 6 bases and the J segment 4 bases; nucleotides outside the gene matches: 6. CDR3 sequence (DNA): TGTGCCAGCAGCCATGGACAGGTTTACGAGCAGTACTTC. Translated: CASSHGQVYEQYF.

The chain recombines TRBV10-3 with TRBJ2-7; D gene unclear. V gave up 3 bases and J gave up 3 bases, with 6 bases separating them. The CDR3 totals 12 residues. Germline V gene lookup returns CDR1 ENHRY and CDR2 SYGVKD. The CDR3 nucleotides read TGTGCCATCAGTGATAAGCTCTACGAGCAGTACTTC. This encodes CAISDKLYEQYF.

The chain has TRBV19 and TRBJ2-6, with D tentatively TRBD2 (6 bases). Germline V CDR1 and CDR2: LNHDA, SQIVND (reference sequence). The length of the CDR3 is 15 residues. V dropped 1 base and J dropped 3 bases, with 7 bases sitting between them. The CDR3 loop reads CASSIGRGGANVLTF. CDR3 nucleotides: TGTGCCAGTAGTATAGGGCGGGGTGGGGCCAACGTCCTGACTTTC.

The chain carries TRBV7-2 and TRBJ2-7, with TRBD2 matching 13 bases. Trimming removed 5 bases from V and 6 bases from J; junction bases left unmatched: 7. This CDR3 is 15 amino acids long. Germline lookup yields CDR1 SGHTA and CDR2 FQGNSA. The DNA for the CDR3 is TGTGCCAGCAGCCCCCAAGGACTAGCGGGAGCCGAGCAGTACTTC. It encodes CASSPQGLAGAEQYF.

This chain connects TRBV4-2 to TRBJ2-7; 11 nucleotides agree with TRBD2. The germline gives CDR1 LGHNA, CDR2 YNFKEQ. This CDR3 comprises 16 residues. V was pared by 2 bases and J by 5 bases, with 8 bases of the junction left unmatched. The CDR3 spells CASSQIAGGRGNEQYF. The CDR3 coding sequence is TGTGCCAGCAGCCAAATAGCGGGAGGGCGGGGTAACGAGCAGTACTTC.

The genes are TRBV6-2 or TRBV6-3 and TRBJ1-2, with no clear D. Trimming shortened V by 2 bases and J by 3 bases, and 13 bases separated the two germline ends. Germline V gene sequence: CDR1 MNHEY, CDR2 SVGEGT. The CDR3 runs 15 residues. CDR3 DNA sequence: TGTGCCAGCAGTTACGAGGCAGTCCGACACTATGGCTACACCTTC. This codes for CASSYEAVRHYGYTF.

This clone occurred a few times. The V and J genes are TRBV10-2 and TRBJ1-3; the match to TRBD1 covers 10 bases. This CDR3 comprises 16 residues. Losses at the gene ends were 6 bases for V and 1 base for J; bases not matched to a gene: 6. Germline CDR1 WSHSY, CDR2 SAAADI. In DNA form, the CDR3 reads TGCGCCAGCAGGTCGACAGGGGGCCGATCTGGAAACACCATATATTTT. Protein: CASRSTGGRSGNTIYF.

The rearrangement joins TRBV7-2 to TRBJ1-1; 9 nucleotides line up with TRBD1. From germline, CDR1 is SGHTA and CDR2 FQGNSA. This CDR3 region has 17 residues. The ends lost 2 bases at V and 6 bases at J; junction bases unmatched: 13. The CDR3, as DNA: TGTGCCAGCAGCTTAAGTATAGGACAGGGGAACCTCGCTGAAGCTTTCTTT. As protein: CASSLSIGQGNLAEAFF.

This clone showed up just a few times. The rearrangement joins TRBV7-2 to TRBJ2-5; D gene uncertain. The CDR3 extends over 14 amino acids. CDR1 and CDR2 from the germline V gene are SGHTA and FQGNSA. V was shortened by 6 bases and J by 8 bases, with 19 bases between the two germline ends. The CDR3 reads CASRTYERDITQYF. The CDR3 nucleotides read TGTGCCAGCAGAACTTATGAAAGAGATATAACCCAGTACTTC.

The rearrangement links TRBV4-3 to TRBJ2-3, with 7 bases fitting TRBD2. This CDR3 has 17 residues. Trimming took 0 bases from V and 3 from J; bases not matched to a gene: 9. From germline, CDR1 is LGHNA and CDR2 YSLEER. CDR3 amino acids: CASSQELGGSETDTQYF. The CDR3 DNA reads TGCGCCAGCAGCCAAGAGTTGGGCGGGAGCGAGACAGATACGCAGTATTTT.

The chain uses TRBV5-1 and TRBJ2-5, with a possible D match to TRBD2 (6 bases). Trimming shortened V by 1 base and J by 5 bases, and 9 bases separated the two germline ends. The CDR3 consists of 13 residues. The germline V gene encodes CDR1 SGHRS and CDR2 YFSETQ. In DNA, the CDR3 is TGCGCCAGCAGCTTGACTAGCATGGAGACCCAGTACTTC. Protein sequence: CASSLTSMETQYF.

This clone occurred once. The rearrangement joins TRBV4-3 to TRBJ2-1, with TRBD2 matching over 8 bases. CDR1 LGHNA and CDR2 YSLEER come from the germline V gene. With 0 bases clipped from V and 2 bases from J, the junction kept 3 bases outside the gene matches. This CDR3 spans 16 amino acids. CDR3 amino acids: CASSQEPLAAYNEQFF. The CDR3 nucleotides read TGCGCCAGCAGCCAAGAGCCACTAGCGGCCTACAATGAGCAGTTCTTC.

V gene TRBV7-6 combines with J gene TRBJ1-1; no firm D call. This CDR3 comprises 13 residues. V was trimmed by 1 base and J by 7 bases, leaving 10 bases between them. Germline V gene lookup returns CDR1 SGHVS and CDR2 FNYEAQ. In nucleotides, the CDR3 is TGTGCCAGCAGCTTAGGAATCCGGGGTGAAGCTTTCTTT. Translated, it gives CASSLGIRGEAFF.

J is TRBJ2-7 and V is TRBV5-5, with 8 bases that match TRBD1. CDR3 size: 14 residues. Germline lookup yields CDR1 SGHKS and CDR2 YYEKEE (reference sequence). Germline trimming cut 4 bases from V and 2 bases from J; bases unmatched to any gene: 5. The CDR3 is CASSLDRDTYEQYF. The CDR3 region has the DNA TGTGCCAGCAGCCTGGACAGGGATACCTACGAGCAGTACTTC. The entire variable domain, with the rest obtained from reference TRBV5-5 and TRBJ2-7, is as follows: DAGVTQSPTHLIKTRGQQVTLRCSPISGHKSVSWYQQVLGQGPQFIFQYYEKEERGRGNFPDRFSARQFPNYSSELNVNALLLGDSALYLCASSLDRDTYEQYFGPGTRLTVT.

This chain links TRBV19 with TRBJ2-6; the match to TRBD2 covers 8 bases. This CDR3 is 16 amino acids long. V was clipped by 3 bases and J by 12 bases; unmatched bases: 13. Germline V gives CDR1 LNHDA, CDR2 SQIVND (reference sequence). The CDR3 nucleotides are TGTGCCAGTAGTATCGGGGGCGGGAGGTCCGTCGGCGTCCTGACTTTC. Translation gives CASSIGGGRSVGVLTF. Full variable domain (rest looked up from reference TRBV19 and TRBJ2-6): DGGITQSPKYLFRKEGQNVTLSCEQNLNHDAMYWYRQDPGQGLRLIYYSQIVNDFQKGDIAEGYSVSREKKESFPLTVTSAQKNPTAFYLCASSIGGGRSVGVLTFGAGSRLTVL.

The chain couples TRBV4-3 to TRBJ2-1, with D perhaps TRBD1 (5 bases). The germline V and J ends were trimmed by 6 bases and 5 bases, with 11 bases remaining between them. CDR3 size: 13 residues. Looked up from germline, CDR1 is LGHNA and CDR2 is YSLEER. The CDR3 bases are TGCGCCAGCAGTCCCAGGGTACACAATGAGCAGTTCTTC. Residues: CASSPRVHNEQFF.

V is TRBV5-1 and J is TRBJ1-4, with 9 bases identical to TRBD1. The V segment lost 0 bases and the J segment 5 bases; nucleotides outside the gene matches: 2. Germline-derived CDR1 and CDR2 are SGHRS and YFSETQ. The CDR3 extends over 15 amino acids. For the CDR3, the DNA is TGCGCCAGCAGCTTGGAGGGACAGGGCAATGAAAAACTGTTTTTT. It translates to CASSLEGQGNEKLFF.

This clone has a single count. The rearrangement joins TRBV9 to TRBJ2-3, with D perhaps matching TRBD1 (7 bases). The germline V gene has CDR1 SGDLS and CDR2 YYNGEE. Trimming cost V 5 bases and J 0 bases, with 16 bases left between them. The CDR3 is 16 amino acids. The CDR3 DNA follows: TGTGCCAGCAGTGGGGGGACAGCCCCTAGCACAGATACGCAGTATTTT. Protein product: CASSGGTAPSTDTQYF.

J is TRBJ2-1 and V is TRBV3-1 (or the pseudogene TRBV3-2), with D possibly matching TRBD2 (6 bases). Trimming stripped 4 bases from V and 5 bases from J, with 15 bases between. The length of the CDR3 is 15 residues. Per the germline V gene, CDR1 is LGHDT and CDR2 is YNNKEL (reference sequence). In nucleotides, the CDR3 is TGTGCCAGCAGCCGCCCCCGGGACTTCCACAATGAGCAGTTCTTC. Translation: CASSRPRDFHNEQFF.

This clone was recorded only once. The chain combines TRBV6-1 with TRBJ1-6; D unresolved. This CDR3 spans 15 amino acids. The germline gives CDR1 MNHNS, CDR2 SASEGT. V was trimmed by 1 base and J by 2 bases, leaving 6 bases between them. The DNA of the CDR3 is TGTGCCAGCAGTGAAGAGTTAGCCTATAATTCACCCCTCCACTTT. It codes for CASSEELAYNSPLHF.

V is TRBV9 and J is TRBJ2-7; TRBD1 is a possible D gene (7 bases). Germline assignment: CDR1 SGDLS and CDR2 YYNGEE. V lost 1 base, J lost 3 bases, and 17 bases lay in between. CDR3 length equals 16 residues. The CDR3 DNA reads TGTGCCAGCAGCGTAAATTCCGCAGGGGGGATCTACGAGCAGTACTTC. This encodes CASSVNSAGGIYEQYF.

This chain links TRBV29-1 with TRBJ2-7; possibly TRBD1 for D (5 bases). CDR1 SQVTM and CDR2 ANQGSEA come from the germline V gene. The CDR3 runs to 11 residues. Trimming pared 4 bases from V and 4 bases from J, leaving 8 bases between. CDR3 sequence: CSVADRYEQYF. CDR3 coding DNA: TGCAGCGTTGCTGACAGATACGAGCAGTACTTC.

The chain combines TRBV10-3 with TRBJ2-7, with unresolved D. The CDR3 is 12 residues long. V lost 3 bases and J 1 base, leaving 4 bases between the germline ends. CDR1 and CDR2 from the germline V gene are ENHRY and SYGVKD. CDR3 nucleotides: TGTGCCATCAGTGACACTTCCTACGAGCAGTACTTC. Protein sequence: CAISDTSYEQYF.

The chain combines TRBV7-9 with TRBJ1-2; TRBD1 aligns across 10 bases. V lost 5 bases, J lost 1 base, and 4 bases stayed unmatched. The CDR3 totals 15 residues. The germline V gene encodes CDR1 SEHNR and CDR2 FQNEAQ (reference sequence). The CDR3 protein is CASSPRTGGNYGYTF. CDR3 coding DNA: TGTGCCAGCAGCCCCAGGACAGGGGGTAACTATGGCTACACCTTC.

The chain recombines TRBV29-1 with TRBJ1-4; 10 bases map to TRBD1. The CDR3 is 14 residues long. V lost 4 bases to trimming and J lost 6 bases; unmatched junction nucleotides: 5. Per germline, CDR1 SQVTM and CDR2 ANQGSEA. This CDR3 reads CSVGYGTGDEKLFF. Written as DNA, the CDR3 is TGCAGCGTTGGGTACGGGACAGGGGATGAAAAACTGTTTTTT.

This chain links TRBV18 with TRBJ1-2; the D gene is possibly TRBD1 (5 bases). V was trimmed by 6 bases and J by 4 bases, leaving 12 bases between them. The V gene's germline CDR1 is KGHSH and CDR2 LQKENI. The CDR3 sequence is 13 residues long. In DNA, the CDR3 is TGTGCCAGCTCCTCCCAGGGCGCCTATGGCTACACCTTC. Amino acid sequence: CASSSQGAYGYTF.

The V and J genes are TRBV6-5 and TRBJ1-2, with a weak D call TRBD1 (6 bases). The CDR3 extends over 16 amino acids. Germline V CDR1 and CDR2: MNHEY, SVGAGI. V was trimmed by 2 bases and J by 1 base, leaving 14 bases between them. The CDR3 loop is CASSYQTGILNYGYTF. The CDR3 nucleotides are TGTGCCAGCAGTTACCAGACAGGAATCCTTAACTATGGCTACACCTTC.